The 25 T cell receptor beta chains below were found in one sample sequenced in a study of tumor-infiltrating lymphocytes in primary liver carcinoma. From unsorted bulk tissue weighing roughly 17-32 mg, DNA and RNA were co-extracted. From 400 to 550 ng total RNA, TCR beta cDNA was generated with a primer in the constant region. Slightly modified ARM-PCR served as the procedure for the TCR beta libraries. These libraries came from three rounds of nested multiplex PCR. It was with TRBV1-TRBV30 forward primers and a C-beta reverse primer that the first two PCR rounds were run, at around 10 cycles each. TCRdb analysed the multiplex PCR reads with MiXCR anew, one entry per CDR3 protein. The profile covers around 40,000 distinct CDR3 sequences, with about 73% appearing a single time and under 20% taken by the ten largest. Material for sequencing was liver tumor tissue from sampling region 2. Subset denoted: tumor region T2, inferior pole. These receptors were taken from a man aged 40-49 years with primary liver carcinoma and hepatitis B virus infection.

The gene calls are TRBV21-1 and TRBJ1-1; the table's D gene call, TRBD1, was not cross checked with the DNA. TRBV21-1 is assigned pseudogene status. The CDR3 runs to 14 residues. In nucleotides, the CDR3 is TGTGCTAGCAGCGAAACAGGGATGGGGACTGGAGCTTTCTTT. The encoded protein is CASSETGMGTGAFF.

V usage is TRBV28 and J usage is TRBJ2-3, with D maybe TRBD1 (6 bases). Germline V gives CDR1 MDHEN, CDR2 SYDVKM. Deletions cut 7 bases from V and 4 bases from J, with 12 bases between. This CDR3 has 13 amino acids. Here the CDR3 reads CASIGGSADTQYF. Written as DNA, the CDR3 is TGTGCCAGCATAGGGGGAAGCGCAGATACGCAGTATTTT.

To note about this clonotype: One end of the junction fails to match germline, which may point to a read error. The V gene is TRBV12-3 or TRBV12-4, the J gene TRBJ2-7; a possible D gene is TRBD2 (5 bases). The CDR3 extends over 16 amino acids. The CDR3 loop is CASSLVAGLGLHEQYF. The CDR3, as DNA: TGTGCTAGCAGTTTAGTCGCGGGTCTCGGTCTCCACGAGCAGTACTTC.

Details on this clonotype: Because the CDR3 is missing its conserved closing phenylalanine or tryptophan, this is likely a read error. It is unclear where the CDR3 begins or ends on the DNA, so no DNA is shown, and the CDR3 is as TCRdb lists it. The J gene is TRBJ2-1, the V gene TRBV6-5; the DNA was not compared with TRBD2, the D call given in the table. Including both end residues, the CDR3 is 14 amino acids long. The germline V gene has CDR1 MNHEY and CDR2 SVGAGI. The CDR3 reads CASSGLADYNEQSL.

This sequence joins TRBV28 and TRBJ1-5; tentatively, D is TRBD2 (5 bases). TRBJ2-3 explains the end of the DNA better; the J call may be wrong. Germline CDR1 reads MDHEN; CDR2 reads SYDVKM. CDR3 size: 16 residues. The CDR3, as DNA: TGTGCCACCGCACCCCTCCGGACGGGGAGCAATCAGCCCCAGTATTTT. It encodes CATAPLRTGSNQPQYF.

This clonotype was seen a handful of times. A much more abundant neighbour one base away suggests this may be a read error. V usage is TRBV29-1 and J usage is TRBJ2-5, with D perhaps matching TRBD2 (5 bases). The CDR3 has 11 amino acids. Germline V gene data show CDR1 as SQVTM and CDR2 as ANQGSEA. The CDR3 region is CGVDRGEAQYF. The DNA for the CDR3 is TGCGGCGTTGATCGGGGAGAGGCCCAGTACTTC.

Details on this clonotype: Given a much more abundant clone one base away, this may be a read error. V is TRBV9 and J is TRBJ2-7; a possible D gene is TRBD2 (6 bases). Deletions cut 0 bases from V and 2 bases from J, with 12 bases between. Germline CDR1 reads SGDLS; CDR2 reads YYNGEE. CDR3 length: 15 residues. CDR3 DNA sequence: TGTGCCAGCAGCGTAGCGAGACTAGGGACCTACGAGCAGTACTTC. Protein: CASSVARLGTYEQYF.

With regard to this clonotype: Lacking the conserved final phenylalanine or tryptophan, this CDR3 likely reflects a read error. No DNA is shown, since the ends of the CDR3 on it are uncertain; the CDR3 is the one TCRdb lists. CDR3 residues: CASSSAGGYDEQLL. The V call is TRBV5-1, the J call TRBJ2-1; TRBD2, the table's D call, was not compared with the DNA. The CDR3 is 14 residues long, ends included. Germline assignment: CDR1 SGHRS and CDR2 YFSETQ.

Of note for this clonotype: The CDR3 end shows no conserved phenylalanine or tryptophan, and so a read error is likely. V and J are TRBV29-1 and TRBJ2-1; D perhaps matches TRBD2 (6 bases). CDR3 length equals 16 residues. In germline, CDR1 is SQVTM, CDR2 ANQGSEA. The germline V and J ends were trimmed by 4 bases and 8 bases, with 24 bases remaining between them. CDR3 nucleotides: TGCAGCGTTGCGGGGTCTAGCGCCGAGCGGGTGGATGAGCAGTTCTCC. Translated: CSVAGSSAERVDEQFS.

J is TRBJ1-2 and V is TRBV12-3 or TRBV12-4; possible D gene TRBD1, 5 bases. CDR3 size: 14 residues. V was pared by 4 bases and J by 7 bases, with 16 bases between. The CDR3, as DNA: TGTGCCAGCAGTTCTGCAAGGGGCATAGCTGGCTACACCTTC. Translating gives CASSSARGIAGYTF.

On this clonotype: The junction and the germline gene differ at one end; a read error may be behind it. The chain links TRBV6-2 or TRBV6-3 to TRBJ2-5, with 8 bases fitting TRBD1. Germline CDR1 and CDR2: MNHEY and SVGEGT. This CDR3 comprises 15 residues. CDR3 DNA: TGTGTCAGCAGTCCTGACAGGGGCGAACAAGAGACCCAGTACTTC. Protein sequence: CVSSPDRGEQETQYF.

Notes on this clonotype: With a much larger clone just one base away, this may be a read error. The J gene is TRBJ2-2, the V gene TRBV24-1; the match to TRBD2 covers 7 bases. Germline V CDR1 and CDR2: KGHDR, SFDVKD. This CDR3 region has 17 residues. V shed 5 bases, J shed 3 bases, and the junction held 11 bases outside the gene matches. CDR3 loop: CATSGPLRGGDTGELFF. The DNA for the CDR3 is TGTGCCACCAGTGGTCCATTAAGGGGAGGGGACACCGGGGAGCTGTTTTTT.

This clonotype was seen once. The conserved final phenylalanine or tryptophan is absent from the CDR3, which likely points to a read error. The genes are TRBV29-1 and TRBJ2-7; D is uncertain. The CDR3 covers 13 residues. V was cut by 4 bases and J by 5 bases, with 15 bases left in between. CDR1 and CDR2 from the germline V gene are SQVTM and ANQGSEA. The CDR3 spells CSVAPIGLHEQYL. The CDR3 coding sequence is TGCAGCGTTGCCCCGATAGGTCTCCACGAGCAGTACTTA.

On this clonotype itself: The conserved phenylalanine or tryptophan is not found at the CDR3 terminus, so this likely reflects a read error. No DNA is shown, since the ends of the CDR3 on it are uncertain; the CDR3 is the one TCRdb lists. The chain recombines TRBV6-1 with TRBJ1-2; the table's D call TRBD1 went unverified against the DNA. The CDR3 sequence runs 12 residues, both termini included. The germline gives CDR1 MNHNS, CDR2 SASEGT. This CDR3 is CAGSAPLYGYAS.

This clonotype was recorded a few times. The chain joins TRBV6-5 to TRBJ2-1; TRBD2 aligns across 7 bases. There are 14 residues in the CDR3. The V and J ends lost 8 bases and 9 bases, in that order; junction bases with no gene match: 13. From germline, CDR1 is MNHEY and CDR2 SVGAGI. CDR3 DNA sequence: TGTGCCAGCGGGCAGTGGGAGGGTCTAGGTGAGCAGTTCTTC. This translates into CASGQWEGLGEQFF.

As to this clonotype: One base away lies a much larger clone, so this may be a sequencing read error. The CDR3 sequence: CALSAGYRQYF. CDR3 DNA: TGTGCCCTCAGCGCCGGTTACAGGCAGTACTTC. The rearrangement links TRBV6-2 or TRBV6-3 to TRBJ2-7; D is unclear. This CDR3 spans 11 amino acids. Germline lookup yields CDR1 MNHEY and CDR2 SVGEGT. Between the trimmed V and J ends, which lost 11 bases and 9 bases, there was a span of 17 bases.

With respect to this clonotype: A much larger clone lies one base from this, so it may be a read error. The rearrangement uses TRBV7-3 and TRBJ2-1, with D hard to call. In germline, CDR1 is SGHTA, CDR2 FQGTGA. This CDR3 comprises 14 residues. Trimming cost V 2 bases and J 8 bases, with 13 bases left between them. The CDR3 DNA follows: TGTGCCAGCAGCTTAGGTATTAGACTGGATGAGCAGTTCTTC. Translation gives CASSLGIRLDEQFF.

Remarks on this clonotype: One junction end disagrees with the germline gene, perhaps due to a read error. The chain combines TRBV29-1 with TRBJ2-1; 7 bases are a match to TRBD1. This CDR3 has 14 amino acids. Germline V CDR1 and CDR2: SQVTM, ANQGSEA. CDR3 nucleotide sequence: TGCAGCGTCAGGGACAGTAGCGCTTACAATGGGCAGTTCTTC. Translated, it gives CSVRDSSAYNGQFF.

The V gene is TRBV30, the J gene TRBJ1-2; 8 nucleotides agree with TRBD1. J gave up 4 bases and V 7 bases, and 17 bases lay outside the gene matches. CDR1 and CDR2 (germline): GTSNPN, SVGIG (reference sequence). The CDR3 loop spans 16 amino acids. The CDR3 loop reads CAYKDPRDRRLYGYTF. In DNA, the CDR3 is TGTGCCTACAAAGACCCCCGGGACAGGAGGCTCTATGGCTACACCTTC.

As concerns this clonotype: Likely a read error: the CDR3 ends without its conserved phenylalanine or tryptophan. This chain links TRBV28 with TRBJ2-2; D call uncertain. Per germline, CDR1 MDHEN and CDR2 SYDVKM. The CDR3 is made up of 15 amino acids. DNA of the CDR3: TGTACCAGCAGACCGGACCACGCGAACACCGGGGAGCTGTTTTAT. Translation: CTSRPDHANTGELFY.

A remark on this clonotype: The missing conserved phenylalanine or tryptophan at the end of this CDR3 makes a read error likely. The chain employs TRBV28 and TRBJ1-1; D gene uncertain. V was pared by 6 bases and J by 10 bases, with 15 bases between. The CDR3 sequence is 12 residues long. CDR1 and CDR2 (germline): MDHEN, SYDVKM. In DNA, the CDR3 is TGTGCCAGCAGCGGACTGGGGTTCGTAGCTTTCCTT. Translation: CASSGLGFVAFL.

In the case of this clonotype: One end of the junction does not line up with germline, which may come from a read error. This chain joins TRBV4-2 and TRBJ2-7, with D perhaps matching TRBD1 or TRBD2 (5 bases each). Germline lookup yields CDR1 LGHNA and CDR2 YNFKEQ. CDR3 length: 15 residues. The CDR3 region is CASSQDKGSGYGQYF. The CDR3 region has the DNA TGTGCCAGCAGCCAAGATAAGGGGAGTGGTTACGGGCAGTACTTC.

The genes are TRBV5-4 and TRBJ2-2; D is perhaps TRBD1 (5 bases). The CDR3 runs 18 residues. V gave up 2 bases and J gave up 6 bases, with 23 bases separating them. Germline loops: CDR1 SGHNT, CDR2 YYREEE (reference sequence). For the CDR3, the DNA is TGTGCCAGCAGCTTTGGGCGAAATAGGGTTAGCAGGGCCGGGGAGCTGTTTTTT. Its protein product is CASSFGRNRVSRAGELFF.

Only one count was recorded for this clonotype. As the CDR3 is not closed by the conserved phenylalanine or tryptophan, this likely results from a read error. J is TRBJ2-7 and V is TRBV24-1; 7 bases are a match to TRBD2. CDR3 length: 13 amino acids. CDR1 is KGHDR, CDR2 SFDVKD, per germline. CDR3 residues: CAASDWEGYEQYL. CDR3 sequence (DNA): TGTGCCGCCAGTGATTGGGAGGGCTACGAGCAGTACCTC.

This clonotype was seen ten or more times. This sequence joins TRBV7-8 and TRBJ2-1; the match to TRBD2 covers 8 bases. Looked up from germline, CDR1 is SGHVS and CDR2 is FQNEAQ. After removal of 1 base from V and 7 bases from J, the junction contained 6 bases not matched to a gene. The CDR3 has 15 residues. The CDR3: CASSLGFGGRNEQFF. In DNA form, the CDR3 reads TGTGCCAGCAGCTTAGGCTTTGGCGGGAGGAATGAGCAGTTCTTC. Together with reference TRBV7-8 and TRBJ2-1, the CDR3 gives the full variable domain: GAGVSQSPRYKVAKRGQDVALRCDPISGHVSLFWYQQALGQGPEFLTYFQNEAQLDKSGLPSDRFFAERPEGSVSTLKIQRTQQEDSAVYLCASSLGFGGRNEQFFGPGTRLTVL.